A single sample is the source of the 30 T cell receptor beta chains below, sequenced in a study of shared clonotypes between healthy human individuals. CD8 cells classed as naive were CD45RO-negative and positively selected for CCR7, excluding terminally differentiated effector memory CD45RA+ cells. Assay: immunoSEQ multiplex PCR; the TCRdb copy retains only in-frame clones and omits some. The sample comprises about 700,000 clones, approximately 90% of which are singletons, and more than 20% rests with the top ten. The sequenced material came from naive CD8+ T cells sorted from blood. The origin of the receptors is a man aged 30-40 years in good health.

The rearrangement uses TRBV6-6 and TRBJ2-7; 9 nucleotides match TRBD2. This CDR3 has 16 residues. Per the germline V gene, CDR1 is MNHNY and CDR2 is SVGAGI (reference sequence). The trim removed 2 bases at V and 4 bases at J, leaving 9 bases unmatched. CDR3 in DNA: TGTGCCAGCAGTTACCCGGCGGGACTAGCAGAATACGAGCAGTACTTC. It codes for CASSYPAGLAEYEQYF.

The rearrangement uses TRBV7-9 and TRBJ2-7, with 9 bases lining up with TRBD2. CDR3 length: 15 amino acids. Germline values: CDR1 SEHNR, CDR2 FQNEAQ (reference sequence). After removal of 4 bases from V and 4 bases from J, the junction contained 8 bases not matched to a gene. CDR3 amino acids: CASSSGGLASYEQYF. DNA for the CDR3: TGTGCCAGCAGCTCAGGAGGACTAGCGTCTTACGAGCAGTACTTC.

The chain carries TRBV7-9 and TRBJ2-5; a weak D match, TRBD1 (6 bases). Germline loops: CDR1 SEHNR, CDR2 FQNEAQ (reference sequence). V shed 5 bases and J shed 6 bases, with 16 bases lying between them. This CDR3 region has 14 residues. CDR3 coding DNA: TGTGCCAGCAGCCCCCCCTTGGACAGTAAGACCCAGTACTTC. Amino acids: CASSPPLDSKTQYF.

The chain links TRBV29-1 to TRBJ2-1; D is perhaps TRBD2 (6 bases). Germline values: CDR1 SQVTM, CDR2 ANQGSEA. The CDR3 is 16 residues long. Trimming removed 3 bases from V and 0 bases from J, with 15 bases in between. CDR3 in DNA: TGCAGCGTTGAGGAGGGAAAGTACGACTCCTACAATGAGCAGTTCTTC. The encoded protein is CSVEEGKYDSYNEQFF.

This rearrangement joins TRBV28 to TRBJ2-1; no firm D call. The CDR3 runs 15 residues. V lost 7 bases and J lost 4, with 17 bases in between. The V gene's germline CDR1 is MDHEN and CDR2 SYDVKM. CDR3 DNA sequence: TGTGCCAGCACAGAGTTGCGGAACGGGTACAATGAGCAGTTCTTC. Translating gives CASTELRNGYNEQFF.

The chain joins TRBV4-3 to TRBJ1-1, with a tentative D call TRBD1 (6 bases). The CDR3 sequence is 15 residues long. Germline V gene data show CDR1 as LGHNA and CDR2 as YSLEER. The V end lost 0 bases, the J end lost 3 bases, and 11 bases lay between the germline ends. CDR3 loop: CASSQESTGHTEAFF. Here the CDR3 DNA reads TGCGCCAGCAGCCAAGAGTCGACAGGACACACTGAAGCTTTCTTT.

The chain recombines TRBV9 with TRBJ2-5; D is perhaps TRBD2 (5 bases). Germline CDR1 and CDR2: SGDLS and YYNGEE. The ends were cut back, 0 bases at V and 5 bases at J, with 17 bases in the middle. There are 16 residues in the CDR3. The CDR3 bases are TGTGCCAGCAGCGTAGTAGGTGAAAGCGGATGGGAGACCCAGTACTTC. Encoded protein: CASSVVGESGWETQYF.

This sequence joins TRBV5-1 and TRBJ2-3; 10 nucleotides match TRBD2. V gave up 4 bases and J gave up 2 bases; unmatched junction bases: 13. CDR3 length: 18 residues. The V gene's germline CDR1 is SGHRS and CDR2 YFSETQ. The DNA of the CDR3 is TGCGCCAGCAGCGCCTCCGGGACTAGCGAGAGCTTCACAGATACGCAGTATTTT. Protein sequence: CASSASGTSESFTDTQYF.

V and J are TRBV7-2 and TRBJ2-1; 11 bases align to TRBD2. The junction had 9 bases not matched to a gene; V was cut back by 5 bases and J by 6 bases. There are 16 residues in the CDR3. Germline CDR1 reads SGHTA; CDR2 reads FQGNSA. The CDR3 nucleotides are TGTGCCAGCAGCCCCTACCGAGGGACTAGCGGCAATGAGCAGTTCTTC. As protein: CASSPYRGTSGNEQFF.

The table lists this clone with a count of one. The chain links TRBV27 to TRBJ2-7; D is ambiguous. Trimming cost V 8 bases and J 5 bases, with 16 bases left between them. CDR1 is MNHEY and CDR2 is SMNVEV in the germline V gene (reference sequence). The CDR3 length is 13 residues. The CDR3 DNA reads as TGTGCCAGCGCTTTGACGGCGTGGAACGAGCAGTACTTC. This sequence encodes CASALTAWNEQYF.

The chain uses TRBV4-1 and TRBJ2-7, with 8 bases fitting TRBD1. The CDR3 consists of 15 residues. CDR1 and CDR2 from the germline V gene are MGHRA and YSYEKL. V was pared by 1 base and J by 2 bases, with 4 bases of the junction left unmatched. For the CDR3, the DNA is TGCGCCAGCAGCCAAGTGGAGACAGGGGCCTACGAGCAGTACTTC. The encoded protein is CASSQVETGAYEQYF.

This chain's CDR3 is CASSLEDMAQETQYF. DNA for the CDR3: TGTGCCAGCAGCTTAGAGGACATGGCCCAAGAGACCCAGTACTTC. The chain combines TRBV7-8 with TRBJ2-5; maybe TRBD1 (5 bases). Germline V CDR1 and CDR2: SGHVS, FQNEAQ. This CDR3 comprises 15 residues. V dropped 1 base and J dropped 1 base, with 10 bases sitting between them.

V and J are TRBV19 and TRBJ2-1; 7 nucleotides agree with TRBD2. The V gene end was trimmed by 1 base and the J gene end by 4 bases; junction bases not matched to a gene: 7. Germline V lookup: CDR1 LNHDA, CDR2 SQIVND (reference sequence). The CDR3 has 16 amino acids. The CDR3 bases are TGTGCCAGTAGTATAGTCGCCAGCGGGGTTTACAATGAGCAGTTCTTC. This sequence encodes CASSIVASGVYNEQFF.

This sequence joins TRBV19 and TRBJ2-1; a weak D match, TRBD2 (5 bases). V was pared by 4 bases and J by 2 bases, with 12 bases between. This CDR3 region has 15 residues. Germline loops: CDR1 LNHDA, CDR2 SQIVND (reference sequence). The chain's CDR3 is CASSRNSVPYNEQFF. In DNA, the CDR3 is TGTGCCAGTAGTAGAAATAGCGTACCCTACAATGAGCAGTTCTTC.

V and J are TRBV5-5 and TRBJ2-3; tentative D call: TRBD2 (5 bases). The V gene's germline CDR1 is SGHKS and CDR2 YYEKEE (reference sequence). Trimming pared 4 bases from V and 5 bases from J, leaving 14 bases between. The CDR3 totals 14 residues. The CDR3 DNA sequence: TGTGCCAGCAGCCCCCCAGCGGCCAAAGATACGCAGTATTTT. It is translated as CASSPPAAKDTQYF.

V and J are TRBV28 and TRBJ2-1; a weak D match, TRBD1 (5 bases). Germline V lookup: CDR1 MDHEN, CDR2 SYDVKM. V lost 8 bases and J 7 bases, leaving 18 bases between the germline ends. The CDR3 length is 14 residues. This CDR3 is CASGIDGHVNEQFF. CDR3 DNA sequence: TGTGCCAGCGGAATAGACGGACACGTAAATGAGCAGTTCTTC.

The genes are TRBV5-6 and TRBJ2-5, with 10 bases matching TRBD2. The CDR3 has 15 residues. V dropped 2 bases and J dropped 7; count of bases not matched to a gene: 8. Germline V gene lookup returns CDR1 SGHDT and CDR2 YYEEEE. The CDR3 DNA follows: TGTGCCAGCAGCTTCAGCGGGAGGGTCCTGTTGACCCAGTACTTC. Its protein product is CASSFSGRVLLTQYF.

The CDR3 here is CASSLVDGVYGYTF. The CDR3 region has the DNA TGTGCCAGCAGCTTAGTAGACGGGGTCTATGGCTACACCTTC. V and J are TRBV11-2 and TRBJ1-2, with no clear D. V was pared by 1 base and J by 4 bases, with 10 bases between. The CDR3 spans 14 residues. Germline V gene sequence: CDR1 SGHAT, CDR2 FQNNGV.

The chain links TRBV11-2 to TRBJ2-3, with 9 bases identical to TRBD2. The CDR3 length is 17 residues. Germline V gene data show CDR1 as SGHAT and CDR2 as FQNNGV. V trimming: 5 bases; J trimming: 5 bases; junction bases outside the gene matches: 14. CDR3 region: CASSVTSGEYGGDTQYF. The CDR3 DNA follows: TGTGCCAGCAGCGTGACTAGCGGCGAATACGGGGGAGATACGCAGTATTTT.

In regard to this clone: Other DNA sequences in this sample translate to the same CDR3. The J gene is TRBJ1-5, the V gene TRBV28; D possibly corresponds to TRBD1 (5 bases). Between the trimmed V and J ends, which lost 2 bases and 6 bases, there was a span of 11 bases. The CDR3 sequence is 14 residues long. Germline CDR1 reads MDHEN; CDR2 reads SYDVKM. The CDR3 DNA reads TGTGCCAGCAGTTTAGGGCAGGGAATTCAGCCCCAGCATTTT. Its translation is CASSLGQGIQPQHF.

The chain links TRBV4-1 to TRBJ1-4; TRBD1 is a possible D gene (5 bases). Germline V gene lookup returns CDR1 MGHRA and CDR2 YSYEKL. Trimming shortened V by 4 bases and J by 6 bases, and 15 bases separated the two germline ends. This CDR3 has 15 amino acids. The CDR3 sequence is CASSPISRGDEKLFF. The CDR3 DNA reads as TGCGCCAGCAGCCCTATCTCGAGAGGGGATGAAAAACTGTTTTTT.

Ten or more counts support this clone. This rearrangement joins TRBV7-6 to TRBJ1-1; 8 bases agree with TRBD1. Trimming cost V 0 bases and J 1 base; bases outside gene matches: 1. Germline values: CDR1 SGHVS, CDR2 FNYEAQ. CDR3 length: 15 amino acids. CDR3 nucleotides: TGTGCCAGCAGCTTAGCGGGGACAGGGAACACTGAAGCTTTCTTT. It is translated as CASSLAGTGNTEAFF.

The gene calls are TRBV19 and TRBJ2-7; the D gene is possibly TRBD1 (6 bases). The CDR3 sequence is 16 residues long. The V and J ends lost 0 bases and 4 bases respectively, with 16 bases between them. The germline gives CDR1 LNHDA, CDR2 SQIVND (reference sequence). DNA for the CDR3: TGTGCCAGTAGTATAGATCCGACAGGAACGATTTACGAGCAGTACTTC. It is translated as CASSIDPTGTIYEQYF.

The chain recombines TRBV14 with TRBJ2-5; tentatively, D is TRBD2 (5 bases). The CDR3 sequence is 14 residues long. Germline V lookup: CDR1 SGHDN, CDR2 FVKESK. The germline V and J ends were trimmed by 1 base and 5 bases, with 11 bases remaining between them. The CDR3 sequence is CASSQVLAWETQYF. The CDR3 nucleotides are TGTGCCAGCAGCCAAGTGCTAGCTTGGGAGACCCAGTACTTC. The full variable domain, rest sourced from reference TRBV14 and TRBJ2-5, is EAGVTQFPSHSVIEKGQTVTLRCDPISGHDNLYWYRRVMGKEIKFLLHFVKESKQDESGMPNNRFLAERTGGTYSTLKVQPAELEDSGVYFCASSQVLAWETQYFGPGTRLLVL.

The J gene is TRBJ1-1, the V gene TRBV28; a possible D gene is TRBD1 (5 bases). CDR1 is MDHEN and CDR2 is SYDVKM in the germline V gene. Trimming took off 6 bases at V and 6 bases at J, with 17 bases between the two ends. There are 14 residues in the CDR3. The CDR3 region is CASSLVGEFAEAFF. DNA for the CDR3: TGTGCCAGCAGCCTGGTGGGGGAATTCGCTGAAGCTTTCTTT.

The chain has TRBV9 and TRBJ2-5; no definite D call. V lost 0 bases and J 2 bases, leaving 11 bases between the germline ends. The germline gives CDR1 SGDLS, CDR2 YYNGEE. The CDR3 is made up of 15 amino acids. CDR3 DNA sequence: TGTGCCAGCAGCGTAGAAGGGATCAATCAAGAGACCCAGTACTTC. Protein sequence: CASSVEGINQETQYF. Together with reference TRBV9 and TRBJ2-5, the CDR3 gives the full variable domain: DSGVTQTPKHLITATGQRVTLRCSPRSGDLSVYWYQQSLDQGLQFLIQYYNGEERAKGNILERFSAQQFPDLHSELNLSSLELGDSALYFCASSVEGINQETQYFGPGTRLLVL.

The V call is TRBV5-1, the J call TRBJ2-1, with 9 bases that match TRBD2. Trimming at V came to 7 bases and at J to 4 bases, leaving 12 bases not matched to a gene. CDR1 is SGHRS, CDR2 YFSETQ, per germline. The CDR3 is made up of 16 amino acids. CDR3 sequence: CASRGLAGAAYNEQFF. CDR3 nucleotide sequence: TGCGCCAGCCGAGGGTTAGCGGGAGCGGCGTACAATGAGCAGTTCTTC.

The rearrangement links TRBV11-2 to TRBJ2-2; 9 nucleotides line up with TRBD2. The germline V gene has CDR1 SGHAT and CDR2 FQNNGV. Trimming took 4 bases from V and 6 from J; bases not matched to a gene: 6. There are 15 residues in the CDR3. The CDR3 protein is CASSSYSGSPGELFF. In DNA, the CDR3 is TGTGCCAGCAGCTCATATAGCGGGAGTCCCGGGGAGCTGTTTTTT.

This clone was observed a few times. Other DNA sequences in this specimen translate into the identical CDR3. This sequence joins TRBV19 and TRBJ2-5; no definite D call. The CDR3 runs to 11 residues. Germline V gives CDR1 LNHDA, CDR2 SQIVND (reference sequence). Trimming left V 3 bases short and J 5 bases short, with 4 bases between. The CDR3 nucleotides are TGTGCCAGTAGTATGGGGGAGACCCAGTACTTC. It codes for CASSMGETQYF.

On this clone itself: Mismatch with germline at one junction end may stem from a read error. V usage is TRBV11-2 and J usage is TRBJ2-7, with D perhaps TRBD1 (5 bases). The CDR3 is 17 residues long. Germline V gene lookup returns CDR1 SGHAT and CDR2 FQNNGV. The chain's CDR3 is CASSLASGLGPSYGQYF. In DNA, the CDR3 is TGTGCCAGCAGCCTTGCCTCCGGGTTGGGGCCATCATACGGGCAGTACTTC. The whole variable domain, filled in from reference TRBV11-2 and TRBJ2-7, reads EAGVAQSPRYKIIEKRQSVAFWCNPISGHATLYWYQQILGQGPKLLIQFQNNGVVDDSQLPKDRFSAERLKGVDSTLKIQPAKLEDSAVYLCASSLASGLGPSYGQYFGPGTRLTVT.